This TCR beta chain came from a study of regulatory T cells in long-lasting Graves disease. Study conclusions and caveats: Persistent cases favored TRBV28, TRBJ1-2 and TRBJ2-5.

In its sample, this clonotype was seen many times. Its antigen remains unidentified. The junction had 7 bases not matched to a gene; V was cut back by 3 bases and J by 4 bases. This CDR3 has 15 residues. Per the germline V gene, CDR1 is MDHEN and CDR2 is SYDVKM. Construction of the TCR beta libraries employed iRepertoire HTBI primers in conjunction with Arm-PCR of CDR3 regions. In TCRdb, the multiplex PCR reads were re-called with MiXCR into one record per CDR3 protein. The sample has 400,000 to 500,000 distinct CDR3 sequences, approximately 16% seen once. Noted time point: newly diagnosed GD, antithyroid drugs for less than 3 months. PBMC-extracted RNA yielded the TCR library. In addition, the sample was reused for a study of T cells in Graves' hyperthyroidism and ophthalmopathy.

This sequence joins TRBV28 and TRBJ2-3; 7 nucleotides align to TRBD2. Here the sequenced sample was peripheral blood mononuclear cells (PBMCs), taken at new diagnosis, from a patient treated with antithyroid drugs. The sequence was collected from a woman aged 18-29 years with Graves disease. CDR3 bases: TGTGCCAGCAGTTTGGGCGGGAGTAAGGCAGATACGCAGTATTTT. Translated: CASSLGGSKADTQYF.